The 20 T cell receptor beta chains below all came from one sample that was sequenced in a study of cytomegalovirus exposure and HLA in healthy donors (TCRdb year 2017). Receptor libraries were prepared by the immunoSEQ multiplex PCR assay. A mixture of 60 forward primers for TCR Vbeta segments and 13 reverse primers for TCR Jbeta segments was used in the multiplex PCR. Entries here come from immuneACCESS through TCRdb and include only in-frame sequences with V and J called. Some clones fail to appear in such tables; in the studies checked, an unresolved V gene covers under half of the shortfall, and the cause of the remainder is unknown. The sample yields over 150,000 clones; under 80% were counted once. Approximately 4.5% of the sample belongs to the ten largest clones. Source material: PBMCs. The receptors stem from a middle-aged man in good health and CMV-seronegative.

The chain links TRBV30 to TRBJ2-5; 8 nucleotides agree with TRBD1. Germline V CDR1 and CDR2: GTSNPN, SVGIG (reference sequence). The V segment lost 0 bases and the J segment 0 bases; nucleotides outside the gene matches: 3. The CDR3 runs to 15 residues. The CDR3 loop is CAWSVWTGYQETQYF. The CDR3 region has the DNA TGTGCCTGGAGTGTTTGGACAGGGTACCAAGAGACCCAGTACTTC. The full variable domain, rest sourced from reference TRBV30 and TRBJ2-5, is SQTIHQWPATLVQPVGSPLSLECTVEGTSNPNLYWYRQAAGRGLQLLFYSVGIGQISSEVPQNLSASRPQDRQFILSSKKLLLSDSGFYLCAWSVWTGYQETQYFGPGTRLLVL.

The table lists this clone with a few counts. This chain uses TRBV5-1 with TRBJ1-5; D possibly corresponds to TRBD1 (5 bases). Trimming pared 4 bases from V and 6 bases from J, leaving 14 bases between. The CDR3 extends over 14 amino acids. Germline V gives CDR1 SGHRS, CDR2 YFSETQ. CDR3 amino acids: CASSEGQGGQPQHF. CDR3 in DNA: TGCGCCAGCAGCGAGGGTCAGGGAGGTCAGCCCCAGCATTTT. Full variable domain (missing parts from reference TRBV5-1 and TRBJ1-5): KAGVTQTPRYLIKTRGQQVTLSCSPISGHRSVSWYQQTPGQGLQFLFEYFSETQRNKGNFPGRFSGRQFSNSRSEMNVSTLELGDSALYLCASSEGQGGQPQHFGDGTRLSIL.

CDR3 nucleotide sequence: TGCGCCAGCAGAGGGACAGGGGGCTCTCCCTCTGGGGCCAACGTCCTGACTTTC. Protein: CASRGTGGSPSGANVLTF. The rearrangement joins TRBV10-1 to TRBJ2-6; TRBD1 agrees at 12 bases. Germline V lookup: CDR1 WNHNN, CDR2 SYGVQD (reference sequence). The CDR3 length is 18 residues. V lost 6 bases, J lost 0 bases, and 6 bases stayed unmatched.

The V call is TRBV6-5, the J call TRBJ2-3; weak D call: TRBD2 (5 bases). V was shortened by 6 bases and J by 7 bases, with 11 bases between the two germline ends. Germline values: CDR1 MNHEY, CDR2 SVGAGI. The length of the CDR3 is 12 residues. This chain's CDR3 is CASRDSAHTQYF. Here the CDR3 DNA reads TGTGCCAGCAGGGACTCCGCCCATACGCAGTATTTT.

The chain uses TRBV29-1 and TRBJ2-1, with D perhaps matching TRBD2 (5 bases). This CDR3 is 13 amino acids long. The V and J ends lost 5 bases and 1 base respectively, with 9 bases between them. CDR1 and CDR2 from the germline V gene are SQVTM and ANQGSEA. The CDR3 region is CSVSSRSYNEQFF. CDR3 bases: TGCAGCGTTTCTAGCAGGTCCTACAATGAGCAGTTCTTC.

The chain couples TRBV28 to TRBJ2-3, with 7 positions matching TRBD1. The CDR3 extends over 16 amino acids. J gave up 5 bases and V 5 bases, and 13 bases lay outside the gene matches. CDR1 and CDR2 from the germline V gene are MDHEN and SYDVKM. CDR3 amino acids: CASSQPGQSSGDTQYF. CDR3 DNA sequence: TGTGCCAGCAGTCAACCGGGACAGTCATCAGGAGATACGCAGTATTTT.

V and J are TRBV6-1 and TRBJ2-1, with D possibly being TRBD1 (6 bases). Trimming stripped 7 bases from V and 7 bases from J, with 8 bases between. Germline V gene lookup returns CDR1 MNHNS and CDR2 SASEGT. The CDR3 spans 11 residues. In DNA, the CDR3 is TGTGCCAGCAAAGGGGGAAATGAGCAGTTCTTC. As protein: CASKGGNEQFF.

This clone was found once. The genes are TRBV30 and TRBJ2-1; 14 nucleotides line up with TRBD2. The junction had 2 bases not matched to a gene; V was cut back by 3 bases and J by 7 bases. The CDR3 sequence is 14 residues long. Per the germline V gene, CDR1 is GTSNPN and CDR2 is SVGIG (reference sequence). The CDR3 nucleotides read TGTGCCTGGAGCGGACTAGCGGGGGGTAATGAGCAGTTCTTC. Its protein product is CAWSGLAGGNEQFF.

The chain employs TRBV29-1 and TRBJ1-1; D not certain. Trimming stripped 7 bases from V and 1 base from J, with 7 bases between. CDR3 length equals 11 residues. Germline V gene sequence: CDR1 SQVTM, CDR2 ANQGSEA. The CDR3 sequence: CSADGNTEAFF. DNA for the CDR3: TGCAGCGCTGACGGGAACACTGAAGCTTTCTTT.

The chain couples TRBV28 to TRBJ1-4; no firm D call. In germline, CDR1 is MDHEN, CDR2 SYDVKM. V was pared by 5 bases and J by 5 bases, with 12 bases between. The CDR3 runs to 14 residues. CDR3 coding DNA: TGTGCCAGCAGTCCACACCACAGAAATGAAAAACTGTTTTTT. Encoded protein: CASSPHHRNEKLFF.

This clone was recorded only once. The chain has TRBV19 and TRBJ2-2, with 7 bases fitting TRBD1. J lost 7 bases, V lost 6 bases, and 8 bases had no gene match. The germline gives CDR1 LNHDA, CDR2 SQIVND (reference sequence). The CDR3 runs 14 residues. CDR3 residues: CASRMTRGSGELFF. DNA for the CDR3: TGTGCCAGTAGAATGACCAGGGGGAGCGGGGAGCTGTTTTTT. The variable domain in full, with the rest retrieved from reference TRBV19 and TRBJ2-2, is DGGITQSPKYLFRKEGQNVTLSCEQNLNHDAMYWYRQDPGQGLRLIYYSQIVNDFQKGDIAEGYSVSREKKESFPLTVTSAQKNPTAFYLCASRMTRGSGELFFGEGSRLTVL.

V gene TRBV5-1 combines with J gene TRBJ1-1; D ambiguous. Germline V gene data show CDR1 as SGHRS and CDR2 as YFSETQ. The CDR3 extends over 13 amino acids. The V end lost 4 bases, the J end lost 1 base, and 8 bases lay between the germline ends. In nucleotides, the CDR3 is TGCGCCAGCAGCCCCCAGGCGAACACTGAAGCTTTCTTT. The encoded protein is CASSPQANTEAFF.

This clone has more than one count but fewer than ten. The V and J genes are TRBV9 and TRBJ2-5; D may be TRBD1 (5 bases). The J call may be faulty, since TRBJ2-7 better matches the DNA end. This CDR3 contains 14 residues. Germline V gene lookup returns CDR1 SGDLS and CDR2 YYNGEE. The CDR3 sequence is CASSMQGIGYEQYF. The CDR3 DNA sequence: TGTGCCAGCAGCATGCAGGGTATAGGCTACGAGCAGTACTTC.

The CDR3 reads CASSPRDRGGPWEQYF. The DNA of the CDR3 is TGCGCCAGCAGCCCCCGGGACAGGGGGGGCCCTTGGGAGCAGTACTTC. This sequence joins TRBV5-1 and TRBJ2-7, with 11 bases aligning to TRBD1. Germline-derived CDR1 and CDR2 are SGHRS and YFSETQ. V gave up 4 bases and J gave up 7 bases; unmatched junction bases: 13. This CDR3 has 16 amino acids.

V is TRBV7-3 and J is TRBJ2-3; TRBD2 aligns across 11 bases. The CDR3 runs to 15 residues. V lost 5 bases, J lost 7 bases, and 8 bases stayed unmatched. Germline V gene lookup returns CDR1 SGHTA and CDR2 FQGTGA. CDR3: CASSDSGGVVYTQYF. The CDR3 DNA is TGTGCCAGCAGCGATAGCGGGGGGGTCGTTTATACGCAGTATTTT.

The V call is TRBV12-5, the J call TRBJ1-5; tentatively, D is TRBD1 (6 bases). The CDR3 sequence is 14 residues long. From germline, CDR1 is LGHNT and CDR2 FRNRAP. The germline V and J ends were trimmed by 5 bases and 5 bases, with 13 bases remaining between them. The CDR3 spells CASGTIRGDQPQHF. The CDR3 nucleotides are TGTGCTAGTGGTACAATCAGGGGAGATCAGCCCCAGCATTTT.

This clone has only one observation. Here the CDR3 reads CASRLAGTGELFF. In DNA, the CDR3 is TGTGCCAGCAGACTAGCGGGTACCGGGGAGCTGTTTTTT. The genes are TRBV27 and TRBJ2-2, with 9 bases that match TRBD2. This CDR3 contains 13 residues. The germline gives CDR1 MNHEY, CDR2 SMNVEV (reference sequence). V trimming: 6 bases; J trimming: 5 bases; junction bases outside the gene matches: 1.

V gene TRBV6-1 combines with J gene TRBJ1-5; D is undetermined. The V gene lost 0 bases and the J gene lost 7 bases, with 7 bases spanning the gap. CDR3 length: 13 amino acids. Germline CDR1 is MNHNS and CDR2 is SASEGT. CDR3 amino acids: CASSEAMTQPQHF. In nucleotides, the CDR3 is TGTGCCAGCAGTGAAGCGATGACACAGCCCCAGCATTTT.

This clone came up once. The rearrangement uses TRBV19 and TRBJ2-3; possibly TRBD1 for D (5 bases). The germline V gene has CDR1 LNHDA and CDR2 SQIVND (reference sequence). The V end was cut by 2 bases, the J end by 3 bases, with 12 bases between. CDR3 length: 15 residues. CDR3 coding DNA: TGTGCCAGTAGTATACAACTGACAGAAACAGATACGCAGTATTTT. Encoded protein: CASSIQLTETDTQYF.

This clone was detected only a few times. The gene calls are TRBV18 and TRBJ1-4, with D unclear. Trimming removed 1 base from V and 5 bases from J, with 8 bases in between. Germline V gives CDR1 KGHSH, CDR2 LQKENI. The CDR3 covers 14 residues. The chain's CDR3 is CASSPLSRNEKLFF. DNA of the CDR3: TGTGCCAGCTCACCACTGAGTCGGAATGAAAAACTGTTTTTT.